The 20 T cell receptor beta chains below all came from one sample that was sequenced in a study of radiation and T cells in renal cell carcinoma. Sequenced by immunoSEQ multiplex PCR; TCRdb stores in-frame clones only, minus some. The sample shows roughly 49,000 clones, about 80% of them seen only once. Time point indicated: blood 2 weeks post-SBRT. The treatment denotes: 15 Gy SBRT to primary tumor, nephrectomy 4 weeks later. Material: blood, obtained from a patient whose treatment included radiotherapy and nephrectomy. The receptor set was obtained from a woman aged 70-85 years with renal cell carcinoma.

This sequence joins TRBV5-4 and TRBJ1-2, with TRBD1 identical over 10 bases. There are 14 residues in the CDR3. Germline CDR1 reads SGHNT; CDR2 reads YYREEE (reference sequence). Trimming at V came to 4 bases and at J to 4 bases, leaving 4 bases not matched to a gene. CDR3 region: CASSPRDRGYGYTF. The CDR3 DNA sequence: TGTGCCAGCAGCCCCCGGGACAGGGGCTATGGCTACACCTTC.

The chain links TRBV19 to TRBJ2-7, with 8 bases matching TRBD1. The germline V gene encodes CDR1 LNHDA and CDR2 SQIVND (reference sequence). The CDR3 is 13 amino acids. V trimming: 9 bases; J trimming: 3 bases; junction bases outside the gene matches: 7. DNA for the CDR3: TGTGCCAGCAGCTCCGGACAGGGCTACGAGCAGTACTTC. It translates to CASSSGQGYEQYF.

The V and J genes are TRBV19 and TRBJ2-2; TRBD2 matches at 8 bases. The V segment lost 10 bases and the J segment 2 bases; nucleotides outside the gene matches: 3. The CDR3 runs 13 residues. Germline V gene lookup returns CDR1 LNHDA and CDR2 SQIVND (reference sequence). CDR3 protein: CAIGLANTGELFF. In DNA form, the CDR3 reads TGTGCCATAGGACTAGCCAACACCGGGGAGCTGTTTTTT.

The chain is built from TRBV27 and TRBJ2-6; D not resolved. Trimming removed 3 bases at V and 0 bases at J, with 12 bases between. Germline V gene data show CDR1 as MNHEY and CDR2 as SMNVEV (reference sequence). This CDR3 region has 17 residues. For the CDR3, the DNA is TGTGCCAGCAGTTTGGTTTTCAGTAGCTCTGGGGCCAACGTCCTGACTTTC. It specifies CASSLVFSSSGANVLTF.

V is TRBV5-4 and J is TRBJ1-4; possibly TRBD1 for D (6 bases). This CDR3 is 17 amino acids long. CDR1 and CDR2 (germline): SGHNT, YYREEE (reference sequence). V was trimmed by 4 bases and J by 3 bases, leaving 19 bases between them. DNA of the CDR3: TGTGCCAGCAGCCGCGGGGGGGGCAGTGGAGCTAATGAAAAACTGTTTTTT. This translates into CASSRGGGSGANEKLFF.

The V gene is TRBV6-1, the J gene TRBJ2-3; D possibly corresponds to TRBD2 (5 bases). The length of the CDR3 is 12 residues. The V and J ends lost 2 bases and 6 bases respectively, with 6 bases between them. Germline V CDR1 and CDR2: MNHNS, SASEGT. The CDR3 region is CASSEWRDTQYF. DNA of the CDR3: TGTGCCAGCAGTGAATGGAGGGATACGCAGTATTTT.

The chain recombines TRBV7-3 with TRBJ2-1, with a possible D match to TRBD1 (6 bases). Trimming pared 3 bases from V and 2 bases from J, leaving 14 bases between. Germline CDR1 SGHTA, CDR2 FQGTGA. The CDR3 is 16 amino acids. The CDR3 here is CASSLGARPPYNEQFF. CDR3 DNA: TGTGCCAGCAGCTTGGGGGCGCGACCTCCCTACAATGAGCAGTTCTTC.

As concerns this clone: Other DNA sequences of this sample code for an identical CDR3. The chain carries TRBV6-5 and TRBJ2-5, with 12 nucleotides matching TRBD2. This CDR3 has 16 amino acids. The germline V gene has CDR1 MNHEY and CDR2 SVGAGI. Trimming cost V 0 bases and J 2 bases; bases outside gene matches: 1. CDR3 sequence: CASSYSLAGGQETQYF. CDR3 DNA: TGTGCCAGCAGTTACTCGCTAGCGGGGGGGCAAGAGACCCAGTACTTC.

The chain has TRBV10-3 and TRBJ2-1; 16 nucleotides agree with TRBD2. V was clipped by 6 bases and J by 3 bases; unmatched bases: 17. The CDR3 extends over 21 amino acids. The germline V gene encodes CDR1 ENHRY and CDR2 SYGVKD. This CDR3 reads CAIRGLAGGPGRLVNYNEQFF. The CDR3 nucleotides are TGTGCCATCAGGGGACTAGCGGGAGGGCCAGGCCGGCTTGTGAACTACAATGAGCAGTTCTTC.

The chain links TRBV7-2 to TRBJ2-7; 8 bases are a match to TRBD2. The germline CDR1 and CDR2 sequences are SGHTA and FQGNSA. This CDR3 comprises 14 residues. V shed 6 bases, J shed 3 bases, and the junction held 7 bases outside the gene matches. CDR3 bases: TGTGCCAGCAGTGATCCTAGCGGGCTCTACGAGCAGTACTTC. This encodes CASSDPSGLYEQYF.

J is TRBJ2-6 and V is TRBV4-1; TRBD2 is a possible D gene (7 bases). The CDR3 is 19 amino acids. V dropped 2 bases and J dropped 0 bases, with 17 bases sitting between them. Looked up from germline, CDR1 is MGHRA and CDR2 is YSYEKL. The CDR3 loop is CASSQPSGGRRSGANVLTF. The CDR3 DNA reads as TGCGCCAGCAGCCAACCCTCCGGGGGGCGACGCTCTGGGGCCAACGTCCTGACTTTC.

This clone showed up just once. CDR3 protein: CASKTKKDSNEKLFF. Here the CDR3 DNA reads TGCGCCAGCAAGACAAAAAAGGATTCTAATGAAAAACTGTTTTTT. The chain is built from TRBV23-1 and TRBJ1-4; D is ambiguous. TRBV23-1 belongs to the ORF category, with a function that is uncertain. The CDR3 runs to 15 residues. V was clipped by 7 bases and J by 3 bases, with 15 bases between them.

The CDR3 loop reads CASSITGLDLETQYF. CDR3 DNA: TGCGCCAGCAGCATAACGGGACTAGATCTGGAGACCCAGTACTTC. The J gene is TRBJ2-5, the V gene TRBV5-1; 8 positions agree with TRBD2. The J segment lost 5 bases and the V segment lost 4 bases, leaving 10 bases of the junction unmatched. CDR3 length: 15 residues. Germline V gene lookup returns CDR1 SGHRS and CDR2 YFSETQ.

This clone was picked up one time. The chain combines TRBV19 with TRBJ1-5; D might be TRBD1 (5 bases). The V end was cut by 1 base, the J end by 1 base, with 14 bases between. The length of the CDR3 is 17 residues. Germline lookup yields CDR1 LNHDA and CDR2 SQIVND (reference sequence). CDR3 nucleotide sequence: TGTGCCAGTAGTATAGGACGGGGGGTTTGGAGCAATCAGCCCCAGCATTTT. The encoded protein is CASSIGRGVWSNQPQHF.

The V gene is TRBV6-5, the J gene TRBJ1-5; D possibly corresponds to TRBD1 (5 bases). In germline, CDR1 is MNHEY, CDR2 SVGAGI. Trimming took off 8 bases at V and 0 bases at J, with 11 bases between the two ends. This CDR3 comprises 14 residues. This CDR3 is CASSQAYSNQPQHF. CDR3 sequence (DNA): TGTGCCAGCTCACAGGCTTATAGCAATCAGCCCCAGCATTTT.

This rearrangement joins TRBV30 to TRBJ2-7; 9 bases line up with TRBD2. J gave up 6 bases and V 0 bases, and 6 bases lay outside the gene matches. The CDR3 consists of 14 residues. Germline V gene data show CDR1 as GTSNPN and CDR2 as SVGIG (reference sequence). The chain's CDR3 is CAWSVGTSGREQYF. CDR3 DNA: TGTGCCTGGAGTGTAGGTACTAGCGGGCGCGAGCAGTACTTC.

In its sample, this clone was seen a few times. CDR3 DNA sequence: TGTGCCATCAGTGAGTCAGGGGCGGGAGTGAACACCGGGGAGCTGTTTTTT. It translates to CAISESGAGVNTGELFF. This chain joins TRBV10-3 and TRBJ2-2; 7 bases agree with TRBD2. This CDR3 has 17 residues. V gave up 0 bases and J gave up 1 base; unmatched junction bases: 5. CDR1 is ENHRY and CDR2 is SYGVKD in the germline V gene.

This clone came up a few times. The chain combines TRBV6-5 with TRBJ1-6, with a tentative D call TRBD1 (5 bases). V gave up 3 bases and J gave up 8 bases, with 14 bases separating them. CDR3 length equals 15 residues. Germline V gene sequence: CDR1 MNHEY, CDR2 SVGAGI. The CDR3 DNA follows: TGTGCCAGCAGTTATGGGGTGGGGACCGATTCACCCCTCCACTTT. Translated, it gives CASSYGVGTDSPLHF.

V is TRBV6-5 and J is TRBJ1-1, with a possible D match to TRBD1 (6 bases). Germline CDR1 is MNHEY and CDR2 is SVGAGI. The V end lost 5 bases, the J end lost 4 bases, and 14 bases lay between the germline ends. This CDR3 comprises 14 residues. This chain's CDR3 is CASSRPGVGTEAFF. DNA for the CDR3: TGTGCCAGCAGTCGACCAGGGGTCGGCACTGAAGCTTTCTTT.

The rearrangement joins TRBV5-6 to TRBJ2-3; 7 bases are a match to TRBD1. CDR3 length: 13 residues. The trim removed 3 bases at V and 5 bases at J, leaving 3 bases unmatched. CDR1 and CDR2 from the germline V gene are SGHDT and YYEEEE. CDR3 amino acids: CASSWAGGDTQYF. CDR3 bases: TGTGCCAGCAGCTGGGCAGGGGGAGATACGCAGTATTTT.